Detailed here is one T cell receptor (beta chain). The specificity of this receptor is unknown. No base qualities exist here, and no much larger clone lies one base off it. The data stem from a study of blood T cell repertoires in COVID-19 (TCRdb year 2020). Study-level background: Collaborator samples came from the United States, Italy and Spain and covered acute and convalescent phases of COVID-19. The dataset comprised deeply sampled blood TCRbeta repertoires from subjects exposed to, actively infected with, or recovered from COVID-19. Samples were obtained from the ongoing ImmuneRACE study (first 160 participants) and from some 1,200 subjects provided by 6 global collaborators. A freely available public database, intended as a resource for researchers studying the immune response to SARS-CoV-2, is where the repertoires were released. The prospective study material was composed of cDNA or gDNA derived from T cells, B-cell-depleted T cells, or PBMCs. Sample metadata almost always included a de-identified subject ID, COVID-19 status, age in years and sex. Where HLA class I and class II types were available, the types were taken from metadata supplied by the sample provider, not from assay-based typing.

TCRbeta CDR3 regions were amplified from genomic DNA using the immunoSEQ Assay, a bias-controlled multiplex PCR. Per the source publication's procedure: Within the assay, amplification of reference gene primers was used to estimate how many nucleated cells each sample contained. To quantify the absolute abundance of each unique TCRbeta CDR3 rearrangement, sequence reads were collapsed and filtered. Productive Simpson clonality was computed per sample as the square root of Simpson's diversity index over productive rearrangements. Held by TCRdb, this immuneACCESS table contains in-frame sequences only and omits some clones. Under half of the omission traces to an unresolved V gene where checked; the cause of the rest is unknown. Clonal size and the V and J genes are those of that table, whereas D and trimming came from the DNA. This sample is represented by 90,000 to 130,000 clones; approximately 88% of them were singletons. Around 0.77% of the sample belongs to the ten largest clones.

The full study reports these points: The quantity of clinical and demographic metadata differed by source and by participant and was supplied without curation.

Each collaborating institution followed its own protocols to collect whole blood in K2EDTA tubes. Collaborator samples were shipped for TCRbeta analysis as frozen whole blood, isolated PBMCs, or DNA extracted from either sample type. Compared with germline, V lacks 3 bases and J lacks 7 bases; bases without a gene match: 3. The CDR3, from cysteine to phenylalanine, totals 13 residues. The retained sequence is limited to the CDR3, 39 bases, with the frame set at the first base. The germline V gene encodes CDR1 GTSNPN and CDR2 SVGIG (reference sequence). Recombination linked TRBV30 to TRBJ1-6; 7 bases in between match TRBD1. The sequenced sample was peripheral blood. This receptor was taken from a woman in her seventies with acute or convalescent COVID-19. The sequenced DNA is TGTGCCTGGAGGGCAGGGGGGAATTCACCCCTCCACTTT. This gives the protein CAWRAGGNSPLHF.